A single sample is the source of the 7 T cell receptor beta chains below, sequenced in a study of CD8+ T cells in alopecia areata. In each case, RNA was isolated and then reverse transcribed into cDNA as the sequencing template. Sequenced by immunoSEQ multiplex PCR; TCRdb stores in-frame clones only, minus some. The table includes about 150,000 clones, about two thirds detected once. Sequences were obtained from CD8+ T cells sorted from blood. These receptors all come from a human donor in good health.

This rearrangement joins TRBV29-1 to TRBJ2-7; 7 bases are shared with TRBD2. Germline V CDR1 and CDR2: SQVTM, ANQGSEA. The CDR3 extends over 15 amino acids. The trim removed 2 bases at V and 0 bases at J, leaving 7 bases unmatched. In DNA form, the CDR3 reads TGCAGCGTTGAACTCCTGAGCGGGAACTCCTACGAGCAGTACTTC. Its translation: CSVELLSGNSYEQYF.

The V gene is TRBV6-5, the J gene TRBJ1-2; D is unclear. CDR1 MNHEY and CDR2 SVGAGI come from the germline V gene. Trimming stripped 3 bases from V and 6 bases from J, with 14 bases between. CDR3 length equals 14 residues. CDR3 amino acids: CASSYAPYLDGYTF. The CDR3 coding sequence is TGTGCCAGCAGTTATGCGCCGTACTTAGATGGCTACACCTTC.

This clone was observed a few times. CDR3 sequence: CASSPHGGDTQYF. The CDR3 bases are TGTGCCAGCAGCCCACACGGGGGAGATACGCAGTATTTT. The rearrangement joins TRBV11-2 to TRBJ2-3; D perhaps matches TRBD2 (6 bases). The germline V gene has CDR1 SGHAT and CDR2 FQNNGV. The V gene lost 5 bases and the J gene lost 5 bases, with 11 bases spanning the gap. The CDR3 totals 13 residues. The full variable domain, with the rest looked up from reference TRBV11-2 and TRBJ2-3, is EAGVAQSPRYKIIEKRQSVAFWCNPISGHATLYWYQQILGQGPKLLIQFQNNGVVDDSQLPKDRFSAERLKGVDSTLKIQPAKLEDSAVYLCASSPHGGDTQYFGPGTRLTVL.

The rearrangement joins TRBV5-1 to TRBJ2-7, with D unresolved. CDR1 SGHRS and CDR2 YFSETQ come from the germline V gene. The V gene lost 3 bases and the J gene lost 3 bases, with 10 bases spanning the gap. This CDR3 is 13 amino acids long. In DNA, the CDR3 is TGCGCCAGCAGCTGGAGCCATCTCTACGAGCAGTACTTC. Its translation is CASSWSHLYEQYF. Based on the CDR3 plus reference TRBV5-1 and TRBJ2-7, the full variable domain is KAGVTQTPRYLIKTRGQQVTLSCSPISGHRSVSWYQQTPGQGLQFLFEYFSETQRNKGNFPGRFSGRQFSNSRSEMNVSTLELGDSALYLCASSWSHLYEQYFGPGTRLTVT.

The table lists this clone with a few counts. Sequence at one end of the junction differs from germline and may be a read error. J is TRBJ1-1 and V is TRBV4-1; D is unresolved. The CDR3 length is 16 residues. Per the germline V gene, CDR1 is MGHRA and CDR2 is YSYEKL. The CDR3, as DNA: TGTGCCAGCAGCTTGAGGGTCCTCTTGAGGGACACTGAAGCTTTCTTT. This gives the protein CASSLRVLLRDTEAFF.

The chain uses TRBV2 and TRBJ1-5, with D possibly TRBD1 on 6 matching bases. V shed 1 base and J shed 5 bases, with 12 bases lying between them. Germline CDR1 SNHLY, CDR2 FYNNEI. The CDR3 totals 15 residues. For the CDR3, the DNA is TGTGCCAGCAGTGAAGGGGGCAGGGGTGATCAGCCCCAGCATTTT. This encodes CASSEGGRGDQPQHF.

The V gene is TRBV29-1, the J gene TRBJ1-2, with 8 bases lining up with TRBD1. Germline V CDR1 and CDR2: SQVTM, ANQGSEA. V was pared by 0 bases and J by 5 bases, with 11 bases of the junction left unmatched. The CDR3 totals 16 residues. For the CDR3, the DNA is TGCAGCGTTGAAGATCGGGCAGGGGGCGCCCGGTATGGCTACACCTTC. Translating it yields CSVEDRAGGARYGYTF.